Listed below are T cell receptor beta chains from one sample, sequenced in a study of cytomegalovirus exposure and HLA in healthy donors. Clones were read by immunoSEQ multiplex PCR, and TCRdb kept only the in-frame ones, dropping some. This table holds roughly 200,000 clones, around 86% found once. Input material: PBMCs. Every receptor here comes from a man aged 45-60 years in good health and CMV-seronegative. Each CDR3 is given with its conserved first and last residue. D genes are given only for firm matches. Part of the rows lack a size; the others show once, few, many or a class for expanded clones.

clone size: .
D gene: TRBD2
J gene: TRBJ2-7
V gene: TRBV7-8
CDR3 DNA: TGTGCCAGCAGCTTAGAGCTTAGCGGGAGTTACTACGAGCAGTACTTC
CDR3 protein: CASSLELSGSYYEQYF

clone size: .
D gene: .
J gene: TRBJ1-4
V gene: TRBV25-1
CDR3 DNA: TGTGCCAGCAGTGGCCGACAGGCAACTAATGAAAAACTGTTTTTT
CDR3 protein: CASSGRQATNEKLFF

clone size: once
D gene: .
J gene: TRBJ2-5
V gene: TRBV20-1
CDR3 DNA: TGCAGTGCTTTGGGAGGCGAGACCCAGTACTTC
CDR3 protein: CSALGGETQYF

clone size: .
D gene: .
J gene: TRBJ1-3
V gene: TRBV20-1
CDR3 DNA: TGCAGTGCCGTTACACGAAACACCATATATTTT
CDR3 protein: CSAVTRNTIYF

clone size: .
D gene: .
J gene: TRBJ2-2
V gene: TRBV5-5
CDR3 DNA: TGTGCCAGCAGGAACCAGGGGGGCACCGGGGAGCTGTTTTTT
CDR3 protein: CASRNQGGTGELFF

clone size: .
D gene: TRBD2
J gene: TRBJ2-7
V gene: TRBV19
CDR3 DNA: TGTGCCAGTAGTATATATGCTAGCGGCTCCTCCTACGAGCAGTACTTC
CDR3 protein: CASSIYASGSSYEQYF

clone size: .
D gene: .
J gene: TRBJ2-6
V gene: TRBV7-9
CDR3 DNA: TGTGCCAGCAGCTTAGCGCGGGCCTCTGGGGCCAACGTCCTGACTTTC
CDR3 protein: CASSLARASGANVLTF

clone size: .
D gene: TRBD1
J gene: TRBJ2-5
V gene: TRBV6-1
CDR3 DNA: TGTGCCAGCAGTGAAACAGGGGGTTCGGAGACCCAGTACTTC
CDR3 protein: CASSETGGSETQYF

clone size: .
D gene: .
J gene: TRBJ2-2
V gene: TRBV7-9
CDR3 DNA: TGTGCCAGCAGGAATCAGGGCACCGGGGAGCTGTTTTTT
CDR3 protein: CASRNQGTGELFF

clone size: .
D gene: TRBD2
J gene: TRBJ2-7
V gene: TRBV18
CDR3 DNA: TGTGCCAGCTCGCCTGATACTAGCGGGAGCCTTGTTACCTACGAGCAGTACTTC
CDR3 protein: CASSPDTSGSLVTYEQYF

clone size: once
D gene: .
J gene: TRBJ1-5
V gene: TRBV6-7
CDR3 DNA: TGTGCCAGCAGTCGGGATCTGAATTCGTGGAGCAATCAGCCCCAGCATTTT
CDR3 protein: CASSRDLNSWSNQPQHF

clone size: .
D gene: TRBD2
J gene: TRBJ2-7
V gene: TRBV7-9
CDR3 DNA: TGTGCCAGCAGCTTTTCACTAGCGTCTTACGAGCAGTACTTC
CDR3 protein: CASSFSLASYEQYF

clone size: .
D gene: TRBD2
J gene: TRBJ2-1
V gene: TRBV27
CDR3 DNA: TGTGCCAGCAGTCTGTACGGGACTAGTTTCCCTAGCTCCTACAATGAGCAGTTCTTC
CDR3 protein: CASSLYGTSFPSSYNEQFF

clone size: .
D gene: .
J gene: TRBJ1-1
V gene: TRBV7-3
CDR3 DNA: TGTGCCAGCAGCTTGGGGACACATAACACTGAAGCTTTCTTT
CDR3 protein: CASSLGTHNTEAFF

clone size: .
D gene: .
J gene: TRBJ1-5
V gene: TRBV29-1
CDR3 DNA: TGCAGCGTCGGGGACGGGGGACTAGGGAATCAGCCCCAGCATTTT
CDR3 protein: CSVGDGGLGNQPQHF

clone size: .
D gene: .
J gene: TRBJ1-1
V gene: TRBV6-5
CDR3 DNA: TGTGCCAGCAGGACACGGGGAGAAAGGTCTGAAGCTTTCTTT
CDR3 protein: CASRTRGERSEAFF

clone size: .
D gene: .
J gene: TRBJ1-1
V gene: TRBV9
CDR3 DNA: TGTGCCAGCAGCGTAGCCCCACAACAGAACACTGAAGCTTTCTTT
CDR3 protein: CASSVAPQQNTEAFF

clone size: .
D gene: .
J gene: TRBJ1-2
V gene: TRBV28
CDR3 DNA: TGTGCCAGCACTACCGGAGCGAACTATGGCTACACCTTC
CDR3 protein: CASTTGANYGYTF

clone size: .
D gene: TRBD1
J gene: TRBJ2-2
V gene: TRBV9
CDR3 DNA: TGTGCCAGCAGCCCGGGACAGGGGGCAATCGGGGAGCTGTTTTTT
CDR3 protein: CASSPGQGAIGELFF

clone size: .
D gene: TRBD1
J gene: TRBJ1-5
V gene: TRBV28
CDR3 DNA: TGTGCCAGCCACAGGGGGTTAAGCAATCAGCCCCAGCATTTT
CDR3 protein: CASHRGLSNQPQHF

clone size: .
D gene: TRBD1
J gene: TRBJ2-5
V gene: TRBV2
CDR3 DNA: TGTGCCAGCAGCCCTTGGACAGGGGAAGAGACCCAGTACTTC
CDR3 protein: CASSPWTGEETQYF

clone size: .
D gene: .
J gene: TRBJ2-1
V gene: TRBV6-5
CDR3 DNA: TGTGCCAGCAGTTACTCCCGAAGGGGGATGAGGAATGAGCAGTTCTTC
CDR3 protein: CASSYSRRGMRNEQFF

clone size: .
D gene: TRBD2
J gene: TRBJ2-3
V gene: TRBV18
CDR3 DNA: TGTGCCAGCTCACCAGTCCTAGCGGGGCCTAACACAGATACGCAGTATTTT
CDR3 protein: CASSPVLAGPNTDTQYF

clone size: .
D gene: TRBD2
J gene: TRBJ2-3
V gene: TRBV2
CDR3 DNA: TGTGCCAGCAGCGCGGTGGTGGCGGGGGGCCGAGATACGCAGTATTTT
CDR3 protein: CASSAVVAGGRDTQYF

clone size: .
D gene: .
J gene: TRBJ1-5
V gene: TRBV5-6
CDR3 DNA: TGTGCCAGCAGCTTCATAGGGGGCAATCAGCCCCAGCATTTT
CDR3 protein: CASSFIGGNQPQHF

clone size: few
D gene: .
J gene: TRBJ1-2
V gene: TRBV28
CDR3 DNA: TGTGCCAGCAGTTCCCCGACACGTGGGGGGTACGGCTACACCTTC
CDR3 protein: CASSSPTRGGYGYTF

clone size: .
D gene: .
J gene: TRBJ2-1
V gene: TRBV6-4
CDR3 DNA: TGTGCCAGCAGTGAAATGGGGGCCACCTACAATGAGCAGTTCTTC
CDR3 protein: CASSEMGATYNEQFF

clone size: .
D gene: .
J gene: TRBJ1-2
V gene: TRBV6-1
CDR3 DNA: TGTGCCAGCAGAACGGGGGGGGCTGATGGCTACACCTTC
CDR3 protein: CASRTGGADGYTF

clone size: .
D gene: .
J gene: TRBJ1-6
V gene: TRBV19
CDR3 DNA: TGTGCCAGCAATACAGACAGTACGTATCCCCTCCACTTT
CDR3 protein: CASNTDSTYPLHF

clone size: .
D gene: .
J gene: TRBJ2-7
V gene: TRBV9
CDR3 DNA: TGTGCCAGCAGCGTAGATGGGGGAGGGGGCTCCTACGAGCAGTACTTC
CDR3 protein: CASSVDGGGGSYEQYF

clone size: .
D gene: .
J gene: TRBJ2-7
V gene: TRBV27
CDR3 DNA: TGTGCCAGCAGTTCAAACCTCCTTGACACGCAGTACTTC
CDR3 protein: CASSSNLLDTQYF

clone size: .
D gene: .
J gene: TRBJ1-1
V gene: TRBV2
CDR3 DNA: TGTGCCAGCAGTGAGGAGGACGGGGGAGTGACTGAAGCTTTCTTT
CDR3 protein: CASSEEDGGVTEAFF

clone size: .
D gene: .
J gene: TRBJ2-5
V gene: TRBV19
CDR3 DNA: TGTGCCAGTAGTCGGACAGTCGGGGAGACCCAGTACTTC
CDR3 protein: CASSRTVGETQYF